Listed below are T cell receptor beta chains from one sample, sequenced in a study of cytomegalovirus exposure and HLA in healthy donors. Assay: immunoSEQ multiplex PCR; the TCRdb copy retains only in-frame clones and omits some. The profile shows about 140,000 clones, around 84% of them singletons. The source material was PBMCs. The source of these receptors is a middle-aged man in good health and CMV-seronegative. Both conserved end residues are part of each CDR3. The D gene is left open where the match is weak. Size is omitted from some rows. Given values are once, few, many or a class for expanded clones.

>.|TRBJ2-7|.|TRBV7-2
CASSPARSDYAYEQYF
TGTGCCAGCAGCCCTGCTAGGTCAGACTACGCCTACGAGCAGTACTTC
>TRBD1|TRBJ2-2|.|TRBV14
CASSLTGGIVDGELFF
TGTGCCAGCAGCCTAACAGGGGGCATAGTGGACGGGGAGCTGTTTTTT
>.|TRBJ1-4|.|TRBV30
CAWTASGVTNEKLFF
TGTGCCTGGACCGCTTCAGGGGTGACTAATGAAAAACTGTTTTTT
>TRBD1|TRBJ2-7|.|TRBV11-3
CASSPSGQAFYEQYF
TGTGCCAGCAGCCCCTCGGGACAGGCGTTCTACGAGCAGTACTTC
>TRBD2|TRBJ2-1|.|TRBV5-4
CASSLSGRVYNEQFF
TGTGCCAGCAGCTTGAGCGGGAGGGTCTACAATGAGCAGTTCTTC
>.|TRBJ1-3|few|TRBV5-1
CASSPRLRGGNTIYF
TGCGCCAGCAGCCCCCGGCTGCGGGGTGGAAACACCATATATTTT
>TRBD1|TRBJ1-1|.|TRBV16
CASSQSRQGNTEAFF
TGTGCCAGCAGCCAATCACGACAGGGGAACACTGAAGCTTTCTTT
>.|TRBJ1-5|.|TRBV27
CASSYGQNNQPQHF
TGTGCCAGCAGTTATGGACAGAACAATCAGCCCCAGCATTTT
>TRBD1|TRBJ1-2|once|TRBV2
CASRRRTGGDYGYTF
TGTGCCAGCAGACGAAGGACAGGGGGAGACTATGGCTACACCTTC
>.|TRBJ1-2|.|TRBV7-2
CASSLQGSDYGYTF
TGTGCCAGCAGCCTCCAGGGGTCTGACTATGGCTACACCTTC
>.|TRBJ1-2|.|TRBV18
CASSPEALGGGYGYTF
TGTGCCAGCTCACCAGAAGCACTGGGCGGAGGATATGGCTACACCTTC
>.|TRBJ1-4|.|TRBV29-1
CSGAQEEKLFF
TGCAGCGGGGCCCAAGAAGAAAAACTGTTTTTT
>.|TRBJ1-6|once|TRBV5-1
CASSLAGFSPLHF
TGCGCCAGCAGCCTGGCGGGGTTTTCACCCCTCCACTTT
>.|TRBJ1-4|.|TRBV14
CASITGPSGEKLFF
TGTGCCAGCATTACAGGCCCTAGCGGTGAAAAACTGTTTTTT
>.|TRBJ2-5|.|TRBV6-1
CASSVLGSGETQYF
TGTGCCAGCAGTGTCCTTGGTTCGGGAGAGACCCAGTACTTC
>TRBD2|TRBJ2-3|.|TRBV2
CASSELASGRATQYF
TGTGCCAGCAGTGAACTAGCTAGCGGGAGGGCCACCCAGTATTTT
>.|TRBJ2-1|.|TRBV15
CATSSGLGAGAWNEQFF
TGTGCCACCAGCAGCGGCCTTGGGGCGGGGGCCTGGAATGAGCAGTTCTTC
>TRBD1|TRBJ2-7|.|TRBV19
CASSTLPGQVTYEQYF
TGTGCCAGTAGTACACTCCCGGGACAGGTCACCTACGAGCAGTACTTC
>TRBD1|TRBJ1-3|few|TRBV6-1
CASRAGGPGNTIYF
TGTGCCAGCAGAGCAGGGGGCCCTGGAAACACCATATATTTT
>TRBD1|TRBJ1-1|few|TRBV11-2
CASSPNGQVKAFF
TGTGCCAGCAGCCCAAATGGACAGGTGAAAGCTTTCTTT
>TRBD1|TRBJ1-2|.|TRBV5-1
CASSLEQGADYGYTF
TGCGCCAGCAGCTTGGAACAGGGGGCGGACTATGGCTACACCTTC
>TRBD1|TRBJ1-4|.|TRBV5-1
CASSGGTATNEKLFF
TGCGCCAGCAGCGGAGGGACAGCAACTAATGAAAAACTGTTTTTT
>.|TRBJ1-6|few|TRBV10-3
CAISRDSNSPLHF
TGTGCCATCAGCCGCGACAGTAATTCACCCCTCCACTTT
>TRBD2|TRBJ2-4|.|TRBV12-5
CASGAGEGGAKNIQYF
TGTGCTAGTGGTGCGGGGGAGGGAGGGGCCAAAAACATTCAGTACTTC